The 10 T cell receptor beta chains reported below all come from one sample, sequenced in a study of blood T cell repertoires in COVID-19. Using immunoSEQ multiplex PCR, the repertoire was profiled, and TCRdb retains in-frame clones only, with some absent. The table records fewer than 250,000 clones, about 85% of them present only once. Sequencing was done on a sample of peripheral blood. These receptors were collected from a man younger than 45 with active or convalescent COVID-19.

This rearrangement joins TRBV5-1 to TRBJ2-5, with a tentative D call TRBD2 (6 bases). There are 17 residues in the CDR3. Per germline, CDR1 SGHRS and CDR2 YFSETQ. V lost 4 bases and J 2 bases, leaving 21 bases between the germline ends. CDR3: CASSKRMAGNLQETQYF. The DNA for the CDR3 is TGCGCCAGCAGCAAACGAATGGCGGGGAACCTTCAAGAGACCCAGTACTTC.

V gene TRBV19 combines with J gene TRBJ1-3, with TRBD1 matching 8 bases. The CDR3 has 15 residues. The V gene's germline CDR1 is LNHDA and CDR2 SQIVND (reference sequence). Losses at the gene ends were 8 bases for V and 0 bases for J; bases not matched to a gene: 6. The CDR3 spells CASEGQGSSGNTIYF. In DNA form, the CDR3 reads TGTGCCAGTGAAGGACAGGGAAGCTCTGGAAACACCATATATTTT. The full variable domain, in which reference TRBV19 and TRBJ1-3 provide the parts outside the CDR3, is DGGITQSPKYLFRKEGQNVTLSCEQNLNHDAMYWYRQDPGQGLRLIYYSQIVNDFQKGDIAEGYSVSREKKESFPLTVTSAQKNPTAFYLCASEGQGSSGNTIYFGEGSWLTVV.

The chain combines TRBV15 with TRBJ2-1, with 10 nucleotides matching TRBD2. V shed 0 bases and J 7 bases; nucleotides not matched to a gene: 6. Germline loops: CDR1 LNHNV, CDR2 YYDKDF (reference sequence). The CDR3 is 16 amino acids. The CDR3 DNA sequence: TGTGCCACCAGCAGAGATCGAAGCGGGGGGGCTAATGAGCAGTTCTTC. Its protein product is CATSRDRSGGANEQFF.

The genes are TRBV3-1 (or the pseudogene TRBV3-2) and TRBJ1-5; tentatively, D is TRBD1 (5 bases). Trimming took 0 bases from V and 7 from J, leaving 7 bases between them. Germline assignment: CDR1 LGHDT and CDR2 YNNKEL (reference sequence). The CDR3 totals 13 residues. The CDR3 protein is CASSQDWGQPQHF. In DNA form, the CDR3 reads TGTGCCAGCAGCCAAGATTGGGGCCAGCCCCAGCATTTT.

The sample holds one count of this clone. J is TRBJ2-6 and V is TRBV27, with unresolved D. The V end was cut by 5 bases, the J end by 2 bases, with 16 bases between. The CDR3 has 17 residues. The germline V gene has CDR1 MNHEY and CDR2 SMNVEV (reference sequence). This CDR3 reads CASSIMPVQAGANVLTF. CDR3 DNA sequence: TGTGCCAGCAGTATCATGCCCGTCCAGGCTGGGGCCAACGTCCTGACTTTC.

This clone has only one observation. The V call is TRBV2, the J call TRBJ2-6; D is unresolved. The CDR3 spans 15 residues. The germline V gene has CDR1 SNHLY and CDR2 FYNNEI. Trimming removed 7 bases from V and 1 base from J, with 11 bases in between. The CDR3 DNA reads TGTGCCAGCAATCTAGGCGTATCTGGGGCCAACGTCCTGACTTTC. It specifies CASNLGVSGANVLTF.

Here the CDR3 reads CASSLRRKILGGFEETQYF. In nucleotides, the CDR3 is TGTGCCAGCAGCCTACGTAGAAAGATCTTAGGGGGATTTGAAGAGACCCAGTACTTC. The chain joins TRBV27 to TRBJ2-5; weak D call: TRBD1 (6 bases). This CDR3 region has 19 residues. Trimming cost V 6 bases and J 3 bases, with 29 bases left between them. Per germline, CDR1 MNHEY and CDR2 SMNVEV (reference sequence).

The V and J genes are TRBV28 and TRBJ1-2; D is unclear. The CDR3 consists of 14 residues. V was clipped by 1 base and J by 2 bases, with 8 bases between them. Germline CDR1 MDHEN, CDR2 SYDVKM. CDR3 residues: CASSLSAGNYGYTF. CDR3 DNA sequence: TGTGCCAGCAGTTTATCCGCAGGCAACTATGGCTACACCTTC.

V and J are TRBV7-9 and TRBJ2-2, with 7 positions matching TRBD2. This CDR3 spans 15 amino acids. Germline V gives CDR1 SEHNR, CDR2 FQNEAQ (reference sequence). V lost 7 bases and J lost 2; bases outside the gene matches: 7. The CDR3 DNA reads as TGTGCCAGCACCCTTACGGGGGGTAACACCGGGGAGCTGTTTTTT. It yields the protein CASTLTGGNTGELFF.

V usage is TRBV7-2 and J usage is TRBJ2-1; TRBD1 aligns across 7 bases. V dropped 5 bases and J dropped 4; count of bases not matched to a gene: 8. The CDR3 length is 15 residues. CDR1 is SGHTA, CDR2 FQGNSA, per germline. CDR3 loop: CASSASRDRYNEQFF. DNA of the CDR3: TGTGCCAGCAGCGCTAGCCGGGACAGATACAATGAGCAGTTCTTC.